This entry lists 4 T cell receptor beta chains sequenced from one sample in a study of blood T cell repertoires in COVID-19. This table comes from immunoSEQ multiplex PCR, and its TCRdb copy is limited to in-frame clones, with some not included. The sample gives nearly 350,000 clones, more than 70% of which show up once; just under 7.5% is in the top ten. What was sequenced was peripheral blood. The receptors originated from a woman in her 70s with COVID-19, enrolled during active disease.

The chain combines TRBV7-9 with TRBJ2-7; D perhaps matches TRBD2 (7 bases). The CDR3 is made up of 15 amino acids. Germline lookup yields CDR1 SEHNR and CDR2 FQNEAQ (reference sequence). V lost 2 bases and J lost 2, with 13 bases in between. The CDR3 sequence is CASSLKVGGPYEQYF. CDR3 sequence (DNA): TGTGCCAGCAGCTTAAAGGTGGGGGGGCCCTACGAGCAGTACTTC.

The chain employs TRBV11-2 and TRBJ1-3; TRBD1 might be the D (6 bases). The germline CDR1 and CDR2 sequences are SGHAT and FQNNGV. V lost 8 bases, J lost 8 bases, and 16 bases lay in between. The CDR3 is made up of 13 amino acids. CDR3 sequence: CASSGGRGDTIYF. As DNA, the CDR3 is TGTGCCAGCTCCGGCGGCAGGGGAGACACCATATATTTT.

The chain joins TRBV5-4 to TRBJ1-1, with D perhaps TRBD1 (5 bases). The CDR3 has 13 residues. V lost 4 bases and J 11 bases, leaving 18 bases between the germline ends. Germline assignment: CDR1 SGHNT and CDR2 YYREEE (reference sequence). The CDR3 coding sequence is TGTGCCAGCAGCGCGGGACTCTCAGGAGGTGCTTTCTTT. It yields the protein CASSAGLSGGAFF.

The rearrangement uses TRBV5-1 and TRBJ1-1; D perhaps matches TRBD1 (5 bases). This CDR3 spans 15 amino acids. V was shortened by 1 base and J by 1 base, with 11 bases between the two germline ends. In germline, CDR1 is SGHRS, CDR2 YFSETQ. CDR3 coding DNA: TGCGCCAGCAGCTTGAATCAGGGTGCGAACACTGAAGCTTTCTTT. Translation gives CASSLNQGANTEAFF.